Listed here are 23 T cell receptor beta chains from one sample, sequenced in a study of cytomegalovirus exposure and HLA in healthy donors (TCRdb year 2017). Receptor amplification or capture employed the immunoSEQ multiplex PCR assay. For the multiplex PCR, a mixture combining 60 forward primers for TCR Vbeta segments and 13 reverse primers for TCR Jbeta segments was used. TCRdb stores this immuneACCESS table with in-frame sequences only. Part of the clones is absent; in the studies checked, under half of the shortfall reflects unresolved V genes, and no reason is known for the rest. This sample comprises approximately 70,000 clones, about 70% of them detected only once. Of the sample, roughly 10% falls within the top ten clones. The sample taken for sequencing was PBMCs. The receptors come from a woman aged 50 to 60 in good health and CMV-seropositive.

This chain joins TRBV5-1 and TRBJ2-3; the D gene is possibly TRBD2 (7 bases). The V and J ends lost 1 base and 2 bases respectively, with 14 bases between them. The CDR3 consists of 16 residues. Germline V gene sequence: CDR1 SGHRS, CDR2 YFSETQ. The CDR3 DNA reads TGCGCCAGCAGCTTGTCTGGCGGGGGCTTCACAGATACGCAGTATTTT. Amino acids: CASSLSGGGFTDTQYF. Full variable domain (remainder filled in from reference TRBV5-1 and TRBJ2-3): KAGVTQTPRYLIKTRGQQVTLSCSPISGHRSVSWYQQTPGQGLQFLFEYFSETQRNKGNFPGRFSGRQFSNSRSEMNVSTLELGDSALYLCASSLSGGGFTDTQYFGPGTRLTVL.

V and J are TRBV5-5 and TRBJ1-6, with a possible D match to TRBD1 (5 bases). Trimming cost V 1 base and J 7 bases, with 15 bases left between them. The CDR3 spans 16 residues. Germline V CDR1 and CDR2: SGHKS, YYEKEE (reference sequence). CDR3 sequence (DNA): TGTGCCAGCAGCTTGAGTACGGGGGGATTGAATTCACCCCTCCACTTT. Translation: CASSLSTGGLNSPLHF.

The CDR3 region is CASSLGPGQASNYGYTF. CDR3 nucleotide sequence: TGCGCCAGCAGCTTGGGCCCCGGACAGGCCTCTAACTATGGCTACACCTTC. V is TRBV5-1 and J is TRBJ1-2; 7 bases match TRBD1. V was clipped by 0 bases and J by 0 bases; unmatched bases: 8. The CDR3 sequence is 17 residues long. The germline V gene has CDR1 SGHRS and CDR2 YFSETQ. Full variable domain (rest looked up from reference TRBV5-1 and TRBJ1-2): KAGVTQTPRYLIKTRGQQVTLSCSPISGHRSVSWYQQTPGQGLQFLFEYFSETQRNKGNFPGRFSGRQFSNSRSEMNVSTLELGDSALYLCASSLGPGQASNYGYTFGSGTRLTVV.

The chain recombines TRBV6-6 with TRBJ1-1, with 7 bases identical to TRBD1. Germline CDR1 is MNHNY and CDR2 is SVGAGI (reference sequence). V dropped 2 bases and J dropped 10; count of bases not matched to a gene: 16. This CDR3 has 16 amino acids. The CDR3 sequence is CASSYPRGSPPPGAFF. The CDR3 DNA follows: TGTGCCAGCAGTTACCCCAGGGGGTCTCCACCACCGGGAGCTTTCTTT.

This clone appeared a few times. The chain recombines TRBV6-4 with TRBJ1-1; D unresolved. The germline V and J ends were trimmed by 8 bases and 1 base, with 11 bases remaining between them. CDR1 is MRHNA and CDR2 is SNTAGT in the germline V gene. This CDR3 is built from 13 residues. CDR3 DNA: TGTGCCAGCTCGACACAGCAGAACACTGAAGCTTTCTTT. It encodes CASSTQQNTEAFF.

V is TRBV14 and J is TRBJ1-1; D call uncertain. Trimming shortened V by 1 base and J by 0 bases, and 6 bases separated the two germline ends. This CDR3 contains 14 residues. CDR1 SGHDN and CDR2 FVKESK come from the germline V gene. The CDR3 loop reads CASSQVGLNTEAFF. DNA of the CDR3: TGTGCCAGCAGCCAAGTTGGCCTGAACACTGAAGCTTTCTTT. Looking up the rest from reference TRBV14 and TRBJ1-1 gives the full variable domain: EAGVTQFPSHSVIEKGQTVTLRCDPISGHDNLYWYRRVMGKEIKFLLHFVKESKQDESGMPNNRFLAERTGGTYSTLKVQPAELEDSGVYFCASSQVGLNTEAFFGQGTRLTVV.

This sequence joins TRBV28 and TRBJ2-7; a weak D match, TRBD1 (5 bases). Deletions cut 9 bases from V and 2 bases from J, with 17 bases between. Germline CDR1 MDHEN, CDR2 SYDVKM. The CDR3 is made up of 14 amino acids. This chain's CDR3 is CASRVADNTYEQYF. The CDR3 DNA follows: TGTGCCAGTAGAGTGGCGGACAATACCTACGAGCAGTACTTC.

J is TRBJ1-1 and V is TRBV28; D remains unclear. Germline V gene lookup returns CDR1 MDHEN and CDR2 SYDVKM. V lost 6 bases to trimming and J lost 0 bases, with 14 bases between them. The CDR3 has 15 residues. CDR3 coding DNA: TGTGCCAGCAGCCCTAATCCCCTCATGAACACTGAAGCTTTCTTT. This codes for CASSPNPLMNTEAFF.

This clone was observed a few times. The V and J genes are TRBV10-2 and TRBJ1-5; 7 bases align to TRBD1. The germline V gene encodes CDR1 WSHSY and CDR2 SAAADI. The junction had 9 bases not matched to a gene; V was cut back by 6 bases and J by 4 bases. The CDR3 extends over 15 amino acids. This CDR3 is CASRPRDSENQPQHF. Written as DNA, the CDR3 is TGCGCCAGCAGACCCCGGGACAGTGAAAATCAGCCCCAGCATTTT.

This clone has just a few counts. The chain links TRBV15 to TRBJ2-7; the D gene is possibly TRBD1 (7 bases). CDR3 length: 16 amino acids. V lost 0 bases and J 6 bases, leaving 18 bases between the germline ends. Germline V lookup: CDR1 LNHNV, CDR2 YYDKDF (reference sequence). CDR3 nucleotides: TGTGCCACCAGCAGAGATCCCAGGGGGAAGGGGGGCGAGCAGTACTTC. As protein: CATSRDPRGKGGEQYF. The full variable domain, in which reference TRBV15 and TRBJ2-7 provide the parts outside the CDR3, is DAMVIQNPRYQVTQFGKPVTLSCSQTLNHNVMYWYQQKSSQAPKLLFHYYDKDFNNEADTPDNFQSRRPNTSFCFLDIRSPGLGDTAMYLCATSRDPRGKGGEQYFGPGTRLTVT.

J is TRBJ1-2 and V is TRBV28, with TRBD1 matching over 8 bases. With 5 bases clipped from V and 8 bases from J, the junction kept 10 bases outside the gene matches. This CDR3 spans 14 amino acids. Germline V gene lookup returns CDR1 MDHEN and CDR2 SYDVKM. CDR3 in DNA: TGTGCCAGCAGTCTAGCTCCGGACAGGGAGGGCTACACCTTC. Encoded protein: CASSLAPDREGYTF.

The V call is TRBV4-3, the J call TRBJ2-2; 8 bases map to TRBD1. The V gene end was trimmed by 4 bases and the J gene end by 3 bases; junction bases not matched to a gene: 10. Germline assignment: CDR1 LGHNA and CDR2 YSLEER. The length of the CDR3 is 17 residues. In nucleotides, the CDR3 is TGCGCCAGCAGCCCCCTAGGGCAGGGGGCGGACACCGGGGAGCTGTTTTTT. This codes for CASSPLGQGADTGELFF.

This clone has a single count. The chain uses TRBV9 and TRBJ2-7; 10 bases fit TRBD2. The CDR3 is made up of 15 amino acids. V shed 0 bases and J 2 bases; nucleotides not matched to a gene: 2. CDR1 is SGDLS and CDR2 is YYNGEE in the germline V gene. CDR3 region: CASSVGLAGAYEQYF. CDR3 bases: TGTGCCAGCAGCGTAGGGCTAGCGGGAGCCTACGAGCAGTACTTC. The full variable domain, with the rest looked up from reference TRBV9 and TRBJ2-7, is DSGVTQTPKHLITATGQRVTLRCSPRSGDLSVYWYQQSLDQGLQFLIQYYNGEERAKGNILERFSAQQFPDLHSELNLSSLELGDSALYFCASSVGLAGAYEQYFGPGTRLTVT.

The gene calls are TRBV9 and TRBJ1-3, with 7 bases that match TRBD1. J lost 4 bases, V lost 0 bases, and 10 bases had no gene match. The CDR3 totals 17 residues. Germline V lookup: CDR1 SGDLS, CDR2 YYNGEE. The CDR3 DNA reads as TGTGCCAGCAGCGTAGGGGGGCAGGGGGTTCGAGGAAACACCATATATTTT. This translates into CASSVGGQGVRGNTIYF. Full variable domain (outside the CDR3, taken from reference TRBV9 and TRBJ1-3): DSGVTQTPKHLITATGQRVTLRCSPRSGDLSVYWYQQSLDQGLQFLIQYYNGEERAKGNILERFSAQQFPDLHSELNLSSLELGDSALYFCASSVGGQGVRGNTIYFGEGSWLTVV.

The gene calls are TRBV7-2 and TRBJ2-3; TRBD2 aligns across 12 bases. CDR1 SGHTA and CDR2 FQGNSA come from the germline V gene. The CDR3 spans 15 residues. Trimming took 5 bases from V and 8 from J; bases not matched to a gene: 8. As DNA, the CDR3 is TGTGCCAGCAGCCCCCCTAGCGGGGGGGTGGTTACGCAGTATTTT. This translates into CASSPPSGGVVTQYF.

This rearrangement joins TRBV30 to TRBJ1-4, with 8 positions matching TRBD1. CDR1 is GTSNPN and CDR2 is SVGIG in the germline V gene (reference sequence). The CDR3 runs to 15 residues. V lost 1 base, J lost 8 bases, and 9 bases stayed unmatched. CDR3 nucleotide sequence: TGTGCCTGGAGTGCGGCTCAGGGGGCAGGCGAAAAACTGTTTTTT. As protein: CAWSAAQGAGEKLFF.

The chain uses TRBV30 and TRBJ2-5; D is possibly TRBD2 (5 bases). CDR1 is GTSNPN, CDR2 SVGIG, per germline (reference sequence). The CDR3 extends over 14 amino acids. V was clipped by 4 bases and J by 2 bases, with 14 bases between them. The CDR3 nucleotides are TGTGCCTGGATAGCGACGAACAGTCAAGAGACCCAGTACTTC. Translation: CAWIATNSQETQYF.

The rearrangement joins TRBV27 to TRBJ1-4; D remains ambiguous. V lost 4 bases and J 5 bases, leaving 11 bases between the germline ends. The germline V gene encodes CDR1 MNHEY and CDR2 SMNVEV (reference sequence). CDR3 size: 14 residues. In DNA, the CDR3 is TGTGCCAGCAGTTCCGGGAGCTTAAATGAAAAACTGTTTTTT. It encodes CASSSGSLNEKLFF. The full variable domain, in which reference TRBV27 and TRBJ1-4 provide the parts outside the CDR3, is EAQVTQNPRYLITVTGKKLTVTCSQNMNHEYMSWYRQDPGLGLRQIYYSMNVEVTDKGDVPEGYKVSRKEKRNFPLILESPSPNQTSLYFCASSSGSLNEKLFFGSGTQLSVL.

The CDR3 sequence is CASSLSDREAFF. The CDR3, as DNA: TGTGCCAGCAGTTTATCCGACAGGGAAGCTTTCTTT. The V and J genes are TRBV28 and TRBJ1-1, with D possibly matching TRBD1 (6 bases). From germline, CDR1 is MDHEN and CDR2 SYDVKM. Trimming pared 1 base from V and 8 bases from J, leaving 8 bases between. This CDR3 has 12 residues.

The chain joins TRBV5-1 to TRBJ2-1; the match to TRBD1 covers 11 bases. Germline CDR1 reads SGHRS; CDR2 reads YFSETQ. The CDR3 is 15 residues long. The V segment lost 0 bases and the J segment 9 bases; nucleotides outside the gene matches: 5. The CDR3 bases are TGCGCCAGCAGCTTGGTGGGTGGACAGGGGGCTGAGCAGTTCTTC. Its translation: CASSLVGGQGAEQFF.

The chain joins TRBV6-1 to TRBJ1-2, with 7 nucleotides matching TRBD1. Losses at the gene ends were 8 bases for V and 2 bases for J; bases not matched to a gene: 5. Germline-derived CDR1 and CDR2 are MNHNS and SASEGT. The CDR3 extends over 13 amino acids. CDR3 sequence reads: CASGTQGNYGYTF. CDR3 DNA sequence: TGTGCCAGCGGAACACAGGGGAACTATGGCTACACCTTC.

The V and J genes are TRBV27 and TRBJ2-1, with D maybe TRBD2 (6 bases). Trimming stripped 2 bases from V and 4 bases from J, with 9 bases between. The CDR3 is 14 amino acids. The germline V gene encodes CDR1 MNHEY and CDR2 SMNVEV (reference sequence). The CDR3, as DNA: TGTGCCAGCAGTTTAGCGGGGCCGTACAATGAGCAGTTCTTC. Protein: CASSLAGPYNEQFF.

The chain recombines TRBV11-2 with TRBJ1-1, with 8 nucleotides matching TRBD1. This CDR3 is 15 amino acids long. The V segment lost 3 bases and the J segment 1 base; nucleotides outside the gene matches: 4. CDR1 and CDR2 (germline): SGHAT, FQNNGV. The CDR3 loop is CASSFSGGTNTEAFF. CDR3 nucleotide sequence: TGTGCCAGCAGCTTTTCAGGGGGCACGAACACTGAAGCTTTCTTT.